This T cell receptor (beta chain) was identified during a study of CD8 T cells in Susac syndrome. About the study: The sequenced Susac syndrome patients comprised five or six with active disease and eight in remission.

As regards this clonotype: What it binds is not known.

The study, taken as a whole, reports: Total CD8+ repertoires held some 16 Susac-specific public clones, while CD8+ TEMRA repertoires held five or six. The greatest CD8+ clonal expansion in Susac occurred in TEMRA cells and in active patients.

It was with random hexamers that 0.5 to 1 ug RNA was reverse transcribed. Via MiXCR, TCRdb re-called the immunoSEQ multiplex PCR reads, giving one row per CDR3 protein. The sample lists 85,000 to 130,000 distinct CDR3 sequences, approximately 95% occurring once. Source material: CD8+ T cells from PBMCs. The TCR was taken from a human donor with Susac syndrome.

DNA of the CDR3: TGTGCCAGCAGCAGTCAGGGTCCCGAGCAGTACTTC. This codes for CASSSQGPEQYF. This chain uses TRBV7-9 with TRBJ2-7, with a tentative D call TRBD1 (5 bases). The ends were cut back, 5 bases at V and 6 bases at J, with 11 bases in the middle. Germline V gene lookup returns CDR1 SEHNR and CDR2 FQNEAQ (reference sequence). This CDR3 spans 12 amino acids.